A single sample is the source of the 27 T cell receptor beta chains below, sequenced in a study of T-cell reconstitution after alpha-beta-depleted transplantation in children. TCRbeta library construction was performed incorporating unique molecular identifiers. From the PCR reads, TCRdb called clonotypes with MiXCR, one entry per CDR3 protein. This sample yields some 120,000 distinct CDR3 sequences, of which approximately 8.7% are seen a single time; under 30% belongs to the top ten. The input for sequencing was PBMCs, mostly from graft donor cells, taken 180 days after TCRalphabeta/CD19-depleted stem cell transplant. The receptors derive from a girl less than two years old who had a stem cell transplant for combined immunodeficiency, so the T cells may come from the graft donor.

The rearrangement links TRBV10-3 to TRBJ2-1; 7 bases are a match to TRBD2. The germline CDR1 and CDR2 sequences are ENHRY and SYGVKD. J lost 6 bases, V lost 0 bases, and 8 bases had no gene match. This CDR3 spans 16 amino acids. The CDR3 DNA sequence: TGTGCCATCAGTGAGTCGTGGGCGGGAGAGTTCAATGAGCAGTTCTTC. This translates into CAISESWAGEFNEQFF.

A single count supports this clonotype. The chain joins TRBV5-4 to TRBJ2-3; weak D call: TRBD1 (6 bases). V shed 4 bases and J shed 4 bases, with 13 bases lying between them. Germline CDR1 and CDR2: SGHNT and YYREEE (reference sequence). The CDR3 is made up of 14 amino acids. CDR3 bases: TGTGCCAGCAGCCACAGGGTTGGCGCAGATACGCAGTATTTT. Protein: CASSHRVGADTQYF. The complete variable domain, with remaining parts taken from reference TRBV5-4 and TRBJ2-3, reads ETGVTQSPTHLIKTRGQQVTLRCSSQSGHNTVSWYQQALGQGPQFIFQYYREEENGRGNFPPRFSGLQFPNYSSELNVNALELDDSALYLCASSHRVGADTQYFGPGTRLTVL.

This clonotype was seen at least ten times. The chain joins TRBV5-1 to TRBJ2-5; no definite D call. The CDR3 is made up of 13 amino acids. Germline V gene sequence: CDR1 SGHRS, CDR2 YFSETQ. The V end was cut by 4 bases, the J end by 3 bases, with 10 bases between. CDR3 DNA sequence: TGCGCCAGCAGCAGCAACCCCGAAGAGACCCAGTACTTC. The encoded protein is CASSSNPEETQYF. The full variable domain, with the rest looked up from reference TRBV5-1 and TRBJ2-5, is KAGVTQTPRYLIKTRGQQVTLSCSPISGHRSVSWYQQTPGQGLQFLFEYFSETQRNKGNFPGRFSGRQFSNSRSEMNVSTLELGDSALYLCASSSNPEETQYFGPGTRLLVL.

The chain has TRBV6-2 or TRBV6-3 and TRBJ1-1, with a weak D call TRBD1 (5 bases). V dropped 2 bases and J dropped 0 bases, with 13 bases sitting between them. CDR3 length: 16 residues. Germline V gives CDR1 MNHEY, CDR2 SVGEGT. CDR3: CASSYGADLMNTEAFF. CDR3 sequence (DNA): TGTGCCAGCAGTTACGGGGCAGACCTCATGAACACTGAAGCTTTCTTT.

This clonotype came up many times. The V gene is TRBV7-2, the J gene TRBJ1-4, with D uncertain. Trimming took off 4 bases at V and 5 bases at J, with 14 bases between the two ends. The CDR3 runs to 15 residues. The germline CDR1 and CDR2 sequences are SGHTA and FQGNSA. The CDR3 is CASSWWGGSNEKLFF. The CDR3 DNA is TGTGCCAGCAGCTGGTGGGGAGGCTCGAATGAAAAACTGTTTTTT.

This chain joins TRBV7-6 and TRBJ2-2; no clear D. Germline CDR1 and CDR2: SGHVS and FNYEAQ. The CDR3 loop spans 15 amino acids. The V gene lost 1 base and the J gene lost 4 bases, with 10 bases spanning the gap. The CDR3 here is CASSLESSRTGELFF. The CDR3 region has the DNA TGTGCCAGCAGCTTAGAGAGTTCTCGCACCGGGGAGCTGTTTTTT. The full variable domain, in which reference TRBV7-6 and TRBJ2-2 provide the parts outside the CDR3, is GAGVSQSPRYKVTKRGQDVALRCDPISGHVSLYWYRQALGQGPEFLTYFNYEAQQDKSGLPNDRFSAERPEGSISTLTIQRTEQRDSAMYRCASSLESSRTGELFFGEGSRLTVL.

This clonotype was seen more than once but under ten times. The chain recombines TRBV7-6 with TRBJ2-3; the match to TRBD2 covers 7 bases. The ends lost 1 base at V and 0 bases at J; junction bases unmatched: 4. This CDR3 comprises 16 residues. CDR1 is SGHVS and CDR2 is FNYEAQ in the germline V gene. The CDR3 DNA reads TGTGCCAGCAGCTTAGGGGCGCGGGGGAGCACAGATACGCAGTATTTT. Its protein product is CASSLGARGSTDTQYF.

The rearrangement uses TRBV5-4 and TRBJ2-7; the D gene is possibly TRBD1 (6 bases). This CDR3 comprises 15 residues. Germline V gene data show CDR1 as SGHNT and CDR2 as YYREEE (reference sequence). The germline V and J ends were trimmed by 7 bases and 2 bases, with 19 bases remaining between them. Here the CDR3 DNA reads TGTGCCAGCCGCCCCGGACAGTGGGTGACCTACGAGCAGTACTTC. Its protein is CASRPGQWVTYEQYF.

This clonotype occurred a few times. The V call is TRBV5-1, the J call TRBJ1-2; D call uncertain. Germline V gene lookup returns CDR1 SGHRS and CDR2 YFSETQ. This CDR3 spans 14 amino acids. Trimming removed 2 bases at V and 4 bases at J, with 12 bases between. The CDR3: CASSLSTASYGYTF. CDR3 in DNA: TGCGCCAGCAGCTTAAGTACTGCCAGCTATGGCTACACCTTC.

This clonotype was observed a few times. This chain uses TRBV4-3 with TRBJ2-7; D remains unclear. Germline CDR1 LGHNA, CDR2 YSLEER. The CDR3 has 17 amino acids. The V end was cut by 1 base, the J end by 0 bases, with 16 bases between. The CDR3 region is CASSQGIAPSSSYEQYF. In nucleotides, the CDR3 is TGCGCCAGCAGCCAAGGGATAGCTCCTTCGAGCTCCTACGAGCAGTACTTC.

This clonotype was observed many times. The chain recombines TRBV5-1 with TRBJ2-1; D remains ambiguous. The CDR3 runs to 15 residues. Trimming took 3 bases from V and 4 from J, leaving 14 bases between them. The germline V gene encodes CDR1 SGHRS and CDR2 YFSETQ. The CDR3 here is CASSSLGIRYNEQFF. Written as DNA, the CDR3 is TGCGCCAGCAGCTCGCTAGGAATACGGTACAATGAGCAGTTCTTC.

This clonotype was detected a few times. This chain uses TRBV2 with TRBJ1-5; TRBD1 might be the D (6 bases). The CDR3 extends over 17 amino acids. Deletions cut 5 bases from V and 5 bases from J, with 22 bases between. CDR1 and CDR2 from the germline V gene are SNHLY and FYNNEI. The CDR3 DNA follows: TGTGCCAGCAGTTTCGGGGGGGCCCTACAAGTCGATCAGCCCCAGCATTTT. Its translation is CASSFGGALQVDQPQHF.

The rearrangement links TRBV9 to TRBJ2-3, with 15 bases that match TRBD2. Trimming at V came to 0 bases and at J to 0 bases, leaving 5 bases not matched to a gene. The CDR3 is made up of 19 amino acids. Germline V gives CDR1 SGDLS, CDR2 YYNGEE. CDR3 coding DNA: TGTGCCAGCAGCGTAGGGGGACTAGCGGGGGGCGAAAGCACAGATACGCAGTATTTT. Its protein product is CASSVGGLAGGESTDTQYF.

A few counts support this clonotype. This chain connects TRBV29-1 to TRBJ1-1; no reliable D call. The CDR3 runs to 13 residues. The germline V and J ends were trimmed by 4 bases and 1 base, with 10 bases remaining between them. Germline V CDR1 and CDR2: SQVTM, ANQGSEA. CDR3 amino acids: CSVVNRRNTEAFF. The CDR3 DNA sequence: TGCAGCGTTGTGAACAGACGGAACACTGAAGCTTTCTTT. Combining the CDR3 with reference TRBV29-1 and TRBJ1-1 gives the whole variable domain SAVISQKPSRDICQRGTSLTIQCQVDSQVTMMFWYRQQPGQSLTLIATANQGSEATYESGFVIDKFPISRPNLTFSTLTVSNMSPEDSSIYLCSVVNRRNTEAFFGQGTRLTVV.

The chain uses TRBV5-1 and TRBJ2-5, with TRBD2 identical over 11 bases. CDR3 length equals 16 residues. J was trimmed by 1 base and V by 4 bases; bases with no gene match: 6. CDR1 is SGHRS and CDR2 is YFSETQ in the germline V gene. This CDR3 is CASSPSGGPPQETQYF. CDR3 bases: TGCGCCAGCAGCCCTAGCGGGGGGCCGCCCCAAGAGACCCAGTACTTC.

The chain is built from TRBV12-3 or TRBV12-4 and TRBJ2-2; either TRBD1 or TRBD2 may supply D (5 bases each). This CDR3 contains 15 residues. V was pared by 6 bases and J by 1 base, with 12 bases between. The CDR3 here is CASRPPGRNTGELFF. The CDR3 region has the DNA TGTGCCAGCAGACCCCCGGGACGGAACACCGGGGAGCTGTTTTTT.

The rearrangement links TRBV7-6 to TRBJ2-1; maybe TRBD1 (7 bases). This CDR3 region has 15 residues. Looked up from germline, CDR1 is SGHVS and CDR2 is FNYEAQ. Trimming took off 2 bases at V and 6 bases at J, with 14 bases between the two ends. This chain's CDR3 is CASSLMVQGGNEQFF. The DNA of the CDR3 is TGTGCCAGCAGCTTAATGGTGCAGGGGGGCAATGAGCAGTTCTTC.

This clonotype was observed many times. The chain's CDR3 is CASSRNTGELFF. In DNA, the CDR3 is TGTGCCAGCAGTCGTAACACCGGGGAGCTGTTTTTT. The chain carries TRBV6-5 and TRBJ2-2, with no clear D. The CDR3 has 12 amino acids. V was shortened by 5 bases and J by 2 bases, with 3 bases between the two germline ends. Germline CDR1 and CDR2: MNHEY and SVGAGI.

This clonotype was observed a handful of times. The CDR3 DNA follows: TGTGCCAGCAGCTTAGGGGCCAACGGGGGGGAGCAGTTCTTC. It encodes CASSLGANGGEQFF. The V call is TRBV11-2, the J call TRBJ2-1; 7 bases map to TRBD2. The CDR3 has 14 residues. V dropped 1 base and J dropped 10; count of bases not matched to a gene: 7. CDR1 SGHAT and CDR2 FQNNGV come from the germline V gene.

This clonotype was detected only a few times. The gene calls are TRBV20-1 and TRBJ2-2; TRBD1 might be the D (6 bases). The ends were cut back, 1 base at V and 0 bases at J, with 15 bases in the middle. Looked up from germline, CDR1 is DFQATT and CDR2 is SNEGSKA (reference sequence). The CDR3 has 17 residues. Here the CDR3 reads CSARVPGARPNTGELFF. The CDR3 region has the DNA TGCAGTGCTAGAGTCCCAGGGGCGCGACCGAACACCGGGGAGCTGTTTTTT.

DNA of the CDR3: TGCAGTGCTAAGGGAAGATTCTTGAGGGAGCAGTACTTC. Translation gives CSAKGRFLREQYF. The chain links TRBV20-1 to TRBJ2-7; D unresolved. V shed 4 bases and J shed 7 bases, with 17 bases lying between them. The germline gives CDR1 DFQATT, CDR2 SNEGSKA (reference sequence). This CDR3 has 13 amino acids.

This clonotype was detected a few times. The V gene is TRBV7-2, the J gene TRBJ2-3; perhaps TRBD2 as D (5 bases). V was pared by 2 bases and J by 3 bases, with 12 bases between. CDR1 SGHTA and CDR2 FQGNSA come from the germline V gene. This CDR3 contains 15 residues. The chain's CDR3 is CASSLSLAGTDTQYF. The CDR3 nucleotides are TGTGCCAGCAGCTTAAGCCTAGCTGGAACAGATACGCAGTATTTT.

This clonotype was observed a few times. The chain has TRBV11-2 and TRBJ2-3; D perhaps matches TRBD2 (7 bases). Germline CDR1 reads SGHAT; CDR2 reads FQNNGV. Trimming stripped 1 base from V and 0 bases from J, with 17 bases between. The CDR3 runs to 18 residues. DNA of the CDR3: TGTGCCAGCAGCTTAGTCAAGGGGGGGGGCATTAGCACAGATACGCAGTATTTT. Its translation is CASSLVKGGGISTDTQYF.

J is TRBJ1-6 and V is TRBV5-1, with a possible D match to TRBD1 (5 bases). Per the germline V gene, CDR1 is SGHRS and CDR2 is YFSETQ. V lost 3 bases, J lost 6 bases, and 10 bases lay in between. The CDR3 is made up of 14 amino acids. CDR3 in DNA: TGCGCCAGCAGCTCGGGACTGGGTAATTCACCCCTCCACTTT. Protein sequence: CASSSGLGNSPLHF.

This clonotype was observed a few times. The rearrangement links TRBV6-2 or TRBV6-3 to TRBJ1-5; D perhaps matches TRBD1 (5 bases). This CDR3 is 13 amino acids long. V lost 4 bases to trimming and J lost 5 bases, with 9 bases between them. The germline CDR1 and CDR2 sequences are MNHEY and SVGEGT. This CDR3 is CASSWTGHQPQHF. DNA of the CDR3: TGTGCCAGCAGTTGGACGGGACATCAGCCCCAGCATTTT.

This chain uses TRBV10-3 with TRBJ2-7; D is perhaps TRBD2 (7 bases). Germline assignment: CDR1 ENHRY and CDR2 SYGVKD. The CDR3 covers 14 residues. Deletions cut 4 bases from V and 4 bases from J, with 14 bases between. The CDR3 DNA reads as TGTGCCATCAGTGTTGGCGGGGGCCAATACGAGCAGTACTTC. Its protein is CAISVGGGQYEQYF.

This clonotype turned up a few times. V usage is TRBV6-1 and J usage is TRBJ2-2, with D perhaps matching TRBD2 (5 bases). Trimming took 2 bases from V and 7 from J, leaving 20 bases between them. The germline CDR1 and CDR2 sequences are MNHNS and SASEGT. The CDR3 spans 17 residues. The CDR3 loop is CASSERGMLGWIGELFF. CDR3 in DNA: TGTGCCAGCAGTGAACGGGGAATGTTGGGTTGGATCGGGGAGCTGTTTTTT.